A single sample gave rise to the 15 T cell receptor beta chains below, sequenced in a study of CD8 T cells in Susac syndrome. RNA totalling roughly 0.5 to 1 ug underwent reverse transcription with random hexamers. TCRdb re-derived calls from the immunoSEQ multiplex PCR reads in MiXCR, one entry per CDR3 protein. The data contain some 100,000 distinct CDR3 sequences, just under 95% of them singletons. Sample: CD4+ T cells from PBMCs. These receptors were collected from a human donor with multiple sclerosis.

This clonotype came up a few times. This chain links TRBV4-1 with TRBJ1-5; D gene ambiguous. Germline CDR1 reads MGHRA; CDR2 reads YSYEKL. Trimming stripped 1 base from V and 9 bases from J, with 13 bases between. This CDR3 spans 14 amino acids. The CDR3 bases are TGCGCCAGCAGCCAAGTTGCTGACAAGGGGCCCCAGCATTTT. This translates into CASSQVADKGPQHF.

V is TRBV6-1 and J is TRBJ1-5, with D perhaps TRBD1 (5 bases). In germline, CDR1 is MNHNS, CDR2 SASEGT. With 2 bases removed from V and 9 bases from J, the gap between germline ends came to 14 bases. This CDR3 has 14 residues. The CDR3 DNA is TGTGCCAGCAGTGAAAGGGACTCACCCGGGCCCCAGCATTTT. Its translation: CASSERDSPGPQHF.

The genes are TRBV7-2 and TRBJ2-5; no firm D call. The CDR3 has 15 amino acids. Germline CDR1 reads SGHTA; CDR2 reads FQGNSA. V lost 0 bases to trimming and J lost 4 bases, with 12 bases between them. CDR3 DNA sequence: TGTGCCAGCAGCTTAGCGCTAGGTGGTCGAGAGACCCAGTACTTC. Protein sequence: CASSLALGGRETQYF.

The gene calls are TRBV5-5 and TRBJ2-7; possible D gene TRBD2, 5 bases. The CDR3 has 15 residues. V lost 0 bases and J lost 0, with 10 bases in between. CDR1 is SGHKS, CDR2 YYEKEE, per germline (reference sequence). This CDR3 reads CASSLDRESSYEQYF. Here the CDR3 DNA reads TGTGCCAGCAGCTTGGATAGGGAGAGCTCCTACGAGCAGTACTTC.

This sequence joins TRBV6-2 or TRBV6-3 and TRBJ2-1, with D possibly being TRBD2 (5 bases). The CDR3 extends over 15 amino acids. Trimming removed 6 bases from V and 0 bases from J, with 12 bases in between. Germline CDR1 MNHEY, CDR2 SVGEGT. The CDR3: CASRRAESSYNEQFF. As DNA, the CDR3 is TGTGCCAGCAGGAGGGCCGAGAGCTCCTACAATGAGCAGTTCTTC.

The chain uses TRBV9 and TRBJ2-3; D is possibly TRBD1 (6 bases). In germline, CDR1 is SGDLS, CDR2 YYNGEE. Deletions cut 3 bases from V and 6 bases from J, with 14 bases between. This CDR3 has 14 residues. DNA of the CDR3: TGTGCCAGCAGCGCCCAAGACAGGTTGGATACGCAGTATTTT. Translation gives CASSAQDRLDTQYF. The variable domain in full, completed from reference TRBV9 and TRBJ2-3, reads DSGVTQTPKHLITATGQRVTLRCSPRSGDLSVYWYQQSLDQGLQFLIQYYNGEERAKGNILERFSAQQFPDLHSELNLSSLELGDSALYFCASSAQDRLDTQYFGPGTRLTVL.

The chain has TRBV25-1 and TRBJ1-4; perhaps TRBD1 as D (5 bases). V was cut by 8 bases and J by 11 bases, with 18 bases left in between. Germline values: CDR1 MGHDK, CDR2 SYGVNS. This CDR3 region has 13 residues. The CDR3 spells CASSSGGSMKLFF. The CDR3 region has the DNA TGTGCCAGCTCTAGCGGGGGTTCGATGAAACTGTTTTTT.

As DNA, the CDR3 is TGTGCCAGCAGTTACGACAGCCGCAATGAAAAACTGTTTTTT. This translates into CASSYDSRNEKLFF. The genes are TRBV6-5 and TRBJ1-4; D perhaps matches TRBD1 (5 bases). Germline V gene data show CDR1 as MNHEY and CDR2 as SVGAGI. This CDR3 has 14 residues. Trimming shortened V by 2 bases and J by 5 bases, and 9 bases separated the two germline ends.

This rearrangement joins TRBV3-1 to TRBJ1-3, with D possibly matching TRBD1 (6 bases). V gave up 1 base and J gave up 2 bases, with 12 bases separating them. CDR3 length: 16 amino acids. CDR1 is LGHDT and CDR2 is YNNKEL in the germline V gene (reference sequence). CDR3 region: CASSQVVQGPGNTIYF. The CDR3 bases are TGTGCCAGCAGCCAAGTGGTCCAGGGGCCTGGAAACACCATATATTTT.

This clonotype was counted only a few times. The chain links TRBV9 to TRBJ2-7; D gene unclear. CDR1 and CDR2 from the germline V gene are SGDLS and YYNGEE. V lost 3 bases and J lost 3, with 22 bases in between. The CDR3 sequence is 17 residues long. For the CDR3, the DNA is TGTGCCAGCAGCGCCGCCCCCTACTCGCACGGCGACTACGAGCAGTACTTC. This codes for CASSAAPYSHGDYEQYF.

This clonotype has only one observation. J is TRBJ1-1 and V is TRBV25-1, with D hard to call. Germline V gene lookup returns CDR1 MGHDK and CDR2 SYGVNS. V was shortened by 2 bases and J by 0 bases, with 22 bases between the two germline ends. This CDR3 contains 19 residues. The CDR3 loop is CASSETHPRQADMNTEAFF. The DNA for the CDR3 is TGTGCCAGCAGTGAAACCCACCCCCGGCAGGCCGATATGAACACTGAAGCTTTCTTT.

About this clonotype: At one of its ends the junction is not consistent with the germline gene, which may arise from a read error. For the CDR3, the DNA is TGCGAAGGACAGGGGGCTGGAAACACCATATATTTT. As protein: CEGQGAGNTIYF. This chain uses TRBV10-3 with TRBJ1-3; 10 bases map to TRBD1. The CDR3 extends over 12 amino acids. Per the germline V gene, CDR1 is ENHRY and CDR2 is SYGVKD.

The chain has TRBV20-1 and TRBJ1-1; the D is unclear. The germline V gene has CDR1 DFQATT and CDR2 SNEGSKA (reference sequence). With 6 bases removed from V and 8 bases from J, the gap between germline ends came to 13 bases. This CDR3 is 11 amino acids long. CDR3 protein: CSAVGRVEAFF. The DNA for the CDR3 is TGCAGTGCCGTCGGGAGGGTGGAAGCTTTCTTT.

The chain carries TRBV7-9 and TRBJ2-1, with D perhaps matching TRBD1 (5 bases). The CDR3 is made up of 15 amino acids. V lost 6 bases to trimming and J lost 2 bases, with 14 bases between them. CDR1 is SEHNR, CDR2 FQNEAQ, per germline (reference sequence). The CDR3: CASRVLRGTYNEQFF. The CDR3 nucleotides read TGTGCCAGCAGGGTTCTAAGGGGAACCTACAATGAGCAGTTCTTC.

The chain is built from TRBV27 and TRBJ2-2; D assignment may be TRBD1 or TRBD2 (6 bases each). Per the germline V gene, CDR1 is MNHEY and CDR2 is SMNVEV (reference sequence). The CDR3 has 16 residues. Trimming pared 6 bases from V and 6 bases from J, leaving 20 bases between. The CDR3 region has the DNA TGTGCCAGCAGAAAGGGACCCGGGGGCGAACCCGGGGAGCTGTTTTTT. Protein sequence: CASRKGPGGEPGELFF.